These 17 T cell receptor beta chains share one sample of origin, sequenced in a study of T cell responses to AZD1222 COVID-19 vaccine. Clones were sequenced by immunoSEQ multiplex PCR, and TCRdb holds only the in-frame ones, with some missing. The sample records 150,000 to 200,000 clones, 94% being singletons. The source was peripheral blood, collected on day 0 of AZD1222 vaccination. The receptors shown here come from an adult in good health.

J is TRBJ1-1 and V is TRBV7-9; TRBD1 aligns across 7 bases. CDR1 is SEHNR, CDR2 FQNEAQ, per germline (reference sequence). The CDR3 consists of 12 residues. Trimming removed 4 bases from V and 6 bases from J; junction bases left unmatched: 2. Written as DNA, the CDR3 is TGTGCCAGCAGCTCCCAGGGGGCTGAAGCTTTCTTT. It codes for CASSSQGAEAFF.

This clone has only one observation. The gene calls are TRBV12-5 and TRBJ2-1, with D possibly being TRBD1 (5 bases). CDR1 LGHNT and CDR2 FRNRAP come from the germline V gene. V lost 2 bases and J lost 3, with 17 bases in between. The CDR3 sequence is 17 residues long. The CDR3, as DNA: TGTGCTAGTGGTTTGACCCAGTACCCGACAGACTACAATGAGCAGTTCTTC. Its protein product is CASGLTQYPTDYNEQFF.

The J gene is TRBJ2-7, the V gene TRBV2; D is possibly TRBD1 (6 bases). Trimming shortened V by 5 bases and J by 3 bases, and 11 bases separated the two germline ends. Germline V CDR1 and CDR2: SNHLY, FYNNEI. The CDR3 has 13 amino acids. DNA of the CDR3: TGTGCCAGCAGTAGACAGGCGAACTACGAGCAGTACTTC. The encoded protein is CASSRQANYEQYF.

This chain links TRBV9 with TRBJ1-3, with D uncertain. Germline V lookup: CDR1 SGDLS, CDR2 YYNGEE. The CDR3 runs 11 residues. Trimming took off 7 bases at V and 4 bases at J, with 6 bases between the two ends. The CDR3 DNA reads TGTGCCAGCGGGCTGGGAAACACCATATATTTT. Translation: CASGLGNTIYF. Full variable domain (outside the CDR3, taken from reference TRBV9 and TRBJ1-3): DSGVTQTPKHLITATGQRVTLRCSPRSGDLSVYWYQQSLDQGLQFLIQYYNGEERAKGNILERFSAQQFPDLHSELNLSSLELGDSALYFCASGLGNTIYFGEGSWLTVV.

Only a few counts were recorded for this clone. J is TRBJ1-3 and V is TRBV28; a weak D match, TRBD1 (6 bases). CDR1 and CDR2 from the germline V gene are MDHEN and SYDVKM. This CDR3 contains 16 residues. V shed 3 bases and J shed 4 bases, with 16 bases lying between them. CDR3 nucleotides: TGTGCCAGCAGTTTTCCGGGGGGCAGGCGAGGAAACACCATATATTTT. Its translation is CASSFPGGRRGNTIYF.

The chain joins TRBV27 to TRBJ2-4; D gene uncertain. V was cut by 6 bases and J by 0 bases, with 15 bases left in between. Germline V CDR1 and CDR2: MNHEY, SMNVEV (reference sequence). This CDR3 is 16 amino acids long. DNA of the CDR3: TGTGCCAGCAGCCCCCTGCTAGACCTAGCCAAAAACATTCAGTACTTC. It yields the protein CASSPLLDLAKNIQYF.

The chain links TRBV9 to TRBJ2-1; TRBD2 might be the D (5 bases). The germline CDR1 and CDR2 sequences are SGDLS and YYNGEE. Trimming removed 0 bases from V and 8 bases from J, with 12 bases in between. The CDR3 runs to 14 residues. CDR3 amino acids: CASSVVAGIHEQFF. The CDR3 bases are TGTGCCAGCAGCGTAGTAGCCGGGATCCATGAGCAGTTCTTC. The full variable domain, completed using reference TRBV9 and TRBJ2-1, is DSGVTQTPKHLITATGQRVTLRCSPRSGDLSVYWYQQSLDQGLQFLIQYYNGEERAKGNILERFSAQQFPDLHSELNLSSLELGDSALYFCASSVVAGIHEQFFGPGTRLTVL.

This sequence joins TRBV5-6 and TRBJ1-5; D remains ambiguous. CDR1 is SGHDT, CDR2 YYEEEE, per germline. This CDR3 is 15 amino acids long. V gave up 3 bases and J gave up 2 bases, with 12 bases separating them. The CDR3 region has the DNA TGTGCCAGCAGCTCGACGGGTCTGGGCAATCAGCCCCAGCATTTT. It translates to CASSSTGLGNQPQHF.

This chain uses TRBV29-1 with TRBJ1-2; 8 bases fit TRBD1. The germline V gene has CDR1 SQVTM and CDR2 ANQGSEA. V gave up 4 bases and J gave up 3 bases; unmatched junction bases: 7. The CDR3 has 14 amino acids. CDR3 loop: CSVGLTGAHYGYTF. CDR3 sequence (DNA): TGCAGCGTTGGACTGACAGGGGCCCACTATGGCTACACCTTC.

The rearrangement uses TRBV18 and TRBJ1-1, with a tentative D call TRBD1 (5 bases). The CDR3 is made up of 20 amino acids. Germline V gene sequence: CDR1 KGHSH, CDR2 LQKENI. With 1 base removed from V and 1 base from J, the gap between germline ends came to 25 bases. CDR3 nucleotides: TGTGCCAGCTCACCACTCGTGGCGGTCAGGGAAGATAGAAAGAACACTGAAGCTTTCTTT. Translating it yields CASSPLVAVREDRKNTEAFF.

The rearrangement joins TRBV11-3 to TRBJ2-2; TRBD2 matches 7 bases. Per germline, CDR1 SGHNT and CDR2 YENEEA. J gave up 4 bases and V 1 base, and 9 bases lay outside the gene matches. The CDR3 has 17 residues. CDR3 sequence (DNA): TGTGCCAGCAGCTTAGGAGGGGCGGGAGTCGTCACCGGGGAGCTGTTTTTT. This encodes CASSLGGAGVVTGELFF.

Comments on this clone: Other DNA sequences from this sample encode an identical CDR3 as well. This chain uses TRBV7-9 with TRBJ2-1, with D perhaps TRBD2 (5 bases). Germline CDR1 and CDR2: SEHNR and FQNEAQ (reference sequence). CDR3 size: 14 residues. Trimming removed 3 bases from V and 0 bases from J, with 6 bases in between. The CDR3 DNA reads TGTGCCAGCAGCTTGGCGGGCTCCTACAATGAGCAGTTCTTC. Translated: CASSLAGSYNEQFF.

The chain joins TRBV27 to TRBJ2-2, with D possibly matching TRBD2 (6 bases). The CDR3 totals 15 residues. Germline values: CDR1 MNHEY, CDR2 SMNVEV (reference sequence). Trimming cost V 5 bases and J 5 bases, with 15 bases left between them. The CDR3 DNA follows: TGTGCCAGCAGTCGCCGGCAGGGAGGTACCGGGGAGCTGTTTTTT. Its protein is CASSRRQGGTGELFF.

The chain recombines TRBV5-6 with TRBJ1-1, with unresolved D. Trimming removed 7 bases from V and 6 bases from J, with 16 bases in between. The CDR3 extends over 13 amino acids. Germline V gene sequence: CDR1 SGHDT, CDR2 YYEEEE. CDR3 nucleotides: TGTGCCAGCTCCTTGGGCCGAGGCGCTGAAGCTTTCTTT. Protein: CASSLGRGAEAFF. Looking up the rest from reference TRBV5-6 and TRBJ1-1 gives the full variable domain: DAGVTQSPTHLIKTRGQQVTLRCSPKSGHDTVSWYQQALGQGPQFIFQYYEEEERQRGNFPDRFSGHQFPNYSSELNVNALLLGDSALYLCASSLGRGAEAFFGQGTRLTVV.

V gene TRBV7-2 combines with J gene TRBJ1-4; a possible D gene is TRBD1 (5 bases). V gave up 1 base and J gave up 7 bases, with 13 bases separating them. This CDR3 has 15 amino acids. CDR1 and CDR2 from the germline V gene are SGHTA and FQGNSA. CDR3 bases: TGTGCCAGCAGCTTAGACGGCAGGGAAGGTGAAAAACTGTTTTTT. This gives the protein CASSLDGREGEKLFF.

The gene calls are TRBV6-2 or TRBV6-3 and TRBJ2-6; D is undetermined. Germline V gives CDR1 MNHEY, CDR2 SVGEGT. Deletions cut 4 bases from V and 0 bases from J, with 19 bases between. The CDR3 loop spans 19 amino acids. CDR3 nucleotide sequence: TGTGCCAGCAGTTCGCTCCAGGCAACCTTACCCTCTGGGGCCAACGTCCTGACTTTC. It codes for CASSSLQATLPSGANVLTF.

V is TRBV4-2 and J is TRBJ1-3; tentatively, D is TRBD1 (5 bases). CDR1 is LGHNA, CDR2 YNFKEQ, per germline. Trimming left V 2 bases short and J 2 bases short, with 10 bases between. CDR3 length equals 15 residues. CDR3 residues: CASSQPPGAGNTIYF. The CDR3 DNA reads TGTGCCAGCAGCCAACCTCCGGGGGCTGGAAACACCATATATTTT.